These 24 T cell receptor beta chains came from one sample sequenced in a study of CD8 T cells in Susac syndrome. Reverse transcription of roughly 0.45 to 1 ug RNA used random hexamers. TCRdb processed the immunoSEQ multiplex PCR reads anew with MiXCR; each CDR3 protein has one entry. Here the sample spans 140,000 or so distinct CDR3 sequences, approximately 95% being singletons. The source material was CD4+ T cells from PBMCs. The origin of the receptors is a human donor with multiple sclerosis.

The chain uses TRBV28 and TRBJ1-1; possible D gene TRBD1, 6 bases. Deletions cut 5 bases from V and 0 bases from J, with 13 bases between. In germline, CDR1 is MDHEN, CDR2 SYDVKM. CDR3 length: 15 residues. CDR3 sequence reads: CASSKPDRMNTEAFF. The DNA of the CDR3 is TGTGCCAGCAGTAAACCGGACAGAATGAACACTGAAGCTTTCTTT.

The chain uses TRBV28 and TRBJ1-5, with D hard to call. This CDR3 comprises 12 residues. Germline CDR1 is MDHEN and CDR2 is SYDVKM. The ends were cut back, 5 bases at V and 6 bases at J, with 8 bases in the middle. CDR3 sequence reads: CASSLRVQPQHF. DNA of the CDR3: TGTGCCAGCAGTCTCCGGGTTCAGCCCCAGCATTTT.

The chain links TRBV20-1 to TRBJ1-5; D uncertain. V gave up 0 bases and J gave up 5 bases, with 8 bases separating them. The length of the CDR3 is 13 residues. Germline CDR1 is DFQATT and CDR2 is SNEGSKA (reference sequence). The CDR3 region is CSARDDGYQPQHF. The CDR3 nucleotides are TGCAGTGCTAGAGATGACGGGTATCAGCCCCAGCATTTT.

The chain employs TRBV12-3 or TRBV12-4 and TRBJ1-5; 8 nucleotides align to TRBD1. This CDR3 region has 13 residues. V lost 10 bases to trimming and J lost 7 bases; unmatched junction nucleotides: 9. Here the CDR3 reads CATSRQGKQPQHF. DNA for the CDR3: TGTGCCACCTCCCGACAGGGGAAACAGCCCCAGCATTTT.

The CDR3 nucleotides read TGTGCCAGCTTGGGGTACACCGGGGAGCTGTTTTTT. It is translated as CASLGYTGELFF. J is TRBJ2-2 and V is TRBV18, with D unresolved. Between the trimmed V and J ends, which lost 7 bases and 3 bases, there was a span of 6 bases. The CDR3 runs to 12 residues. CDR1 is KGHSH and CDR2 is LQKENI in the germline V gene.

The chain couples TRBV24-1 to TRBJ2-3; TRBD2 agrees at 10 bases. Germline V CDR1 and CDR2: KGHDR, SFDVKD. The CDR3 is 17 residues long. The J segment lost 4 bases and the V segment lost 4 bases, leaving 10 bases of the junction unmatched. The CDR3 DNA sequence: TGTGCCACCAGTGACCCGGCTAGCGGGAGAGGATCAGATACGCAGTATTTT. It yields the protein CATSDPASGRGSDTQYF.

The CDR3 sequence is CSASRGMKETQYF. CDR3 DNA: TGCAGTGCTAGTCGGGGGATGAAAGAGACCCAGTACTTC. This chain joins TRBV20-1 and TRBJ2-5; perhaps TRBD2 as D (6 bases). Germline assignment: CDR1 DFQATT and CDR2 SNEGSKA (reference sequence). The CDR3 spans 13 residues. The V end was cut by 3 bases, the J end by 3 bases, with 11 bases between.

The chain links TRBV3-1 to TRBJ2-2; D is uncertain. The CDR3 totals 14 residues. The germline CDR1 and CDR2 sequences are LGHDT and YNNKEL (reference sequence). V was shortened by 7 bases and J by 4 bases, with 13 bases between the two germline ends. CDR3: CASKNSLTTGELFF. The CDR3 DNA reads TGTGCCAGCAAGAACAGCCTGACCACCGGGGAGCTGTTTTTT.

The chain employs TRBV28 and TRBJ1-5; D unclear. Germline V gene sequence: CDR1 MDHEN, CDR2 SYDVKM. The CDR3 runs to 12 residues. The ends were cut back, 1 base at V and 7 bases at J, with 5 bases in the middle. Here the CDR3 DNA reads TGTGCCAGCAGTTTATTACGCCAGCCCCAGCATTTT. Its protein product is CASSLLRQPQHF.

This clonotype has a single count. The CDR3 DNA reads TGTGCCAGCAGCTTAGGGGGAGCGGAGCAGCCCCAGCATTTT. It specifies CASSLGGAEQPQHF. This chain links TRBV7-9 with TRBJ1-5; D is uncertain. Germline V lookup: CDR1 SEHNR, CDR2 FQNEAQ (reference sequence). This CDR3 region has 14 residues. V was pared by 1 base and J by 7 bases, with 11 bases between. Filled out from reference TRBV7-9 and TRBJ1-5, the complete variable domain reads DTGVSQNPRHKITKRGQNVTFRCDPISEHNRLYWYRQTLGQGPEFLTYFQNEAQLEKSRLLSDRFSAERPKGSFSTLEIQRTEQGDSAMYLCASSLGGAEQPQHFGDGTRLSIL.

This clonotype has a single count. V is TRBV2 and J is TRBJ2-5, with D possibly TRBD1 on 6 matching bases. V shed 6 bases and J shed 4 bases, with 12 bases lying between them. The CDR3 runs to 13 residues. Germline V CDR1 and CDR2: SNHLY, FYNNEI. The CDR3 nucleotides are TGTGCCAGCAGAAGACAGGACCCAGAGACCCAGTACTTC. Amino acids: CASRRQDPETQYF.

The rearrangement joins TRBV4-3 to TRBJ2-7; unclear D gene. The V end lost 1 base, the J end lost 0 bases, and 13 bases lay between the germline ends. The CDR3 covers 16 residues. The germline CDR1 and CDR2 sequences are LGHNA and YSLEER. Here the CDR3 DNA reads TGCGCCAGCAGCCAAGTTATAACTTCTTCCTCCTACGAGCAGTACTTC. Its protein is CASSQVITSSSYEQYF.

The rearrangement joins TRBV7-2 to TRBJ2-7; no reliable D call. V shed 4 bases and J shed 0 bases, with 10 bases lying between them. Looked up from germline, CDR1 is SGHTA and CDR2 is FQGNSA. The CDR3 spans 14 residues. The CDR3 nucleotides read TGTGCCAGCAGCTCCCCGATACTCTCCTACGAGCAGTACTTC. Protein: CASSSPILSYEQYF. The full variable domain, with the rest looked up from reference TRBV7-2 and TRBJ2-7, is GAGVSQSPSNKVTEKGKDVELRCDPISGHTALYWYRQSLGQGLEFLIYFQGNSAPDKSGLPSDRFSAERTGGSVSTLTIQRTQQEDSAVYLCASSSPILSYEQYFGPGTRLTVT.

CDR3 residues: CASRNTEAFF. For the CDR3, the DNA is TGTGCCAGCAGGAACACTGAAGCTTTCTTT. The genes are TRBV6-2 or TRBV6-3 and TRBJ1-1; D unresolved. V lost 6 bases and J 1 base, leaving 0 bases between the germline ends. CDR1 and CDR2 from the germline V gene are MNHEY and SVGEGT. The CDR3 covers 10 residues.

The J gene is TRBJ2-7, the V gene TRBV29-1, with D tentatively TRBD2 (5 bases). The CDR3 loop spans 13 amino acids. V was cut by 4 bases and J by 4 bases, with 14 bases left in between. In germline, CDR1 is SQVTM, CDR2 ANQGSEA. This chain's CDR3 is CSVGEGVGYEQYF. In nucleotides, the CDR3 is TGCAGCGTTGGCGAGGGAGTAGGTTACGAGCAGTACTTC.

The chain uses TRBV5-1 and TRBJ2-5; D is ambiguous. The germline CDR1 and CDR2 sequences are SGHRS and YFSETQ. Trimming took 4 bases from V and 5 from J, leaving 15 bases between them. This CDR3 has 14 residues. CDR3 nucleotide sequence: TGCGCCAGCAGCCTCCATACCATAGGGGAGACCCAGTACTTC. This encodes CASSLHTIGETQYF.

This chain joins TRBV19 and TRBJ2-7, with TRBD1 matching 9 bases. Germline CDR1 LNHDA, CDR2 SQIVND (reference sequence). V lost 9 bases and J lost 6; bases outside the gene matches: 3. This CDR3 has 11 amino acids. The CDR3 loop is CASRDRVEQYF. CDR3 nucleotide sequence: TGTGCCAGCCGGGACAGGGTCGAGCAGTACTTC.

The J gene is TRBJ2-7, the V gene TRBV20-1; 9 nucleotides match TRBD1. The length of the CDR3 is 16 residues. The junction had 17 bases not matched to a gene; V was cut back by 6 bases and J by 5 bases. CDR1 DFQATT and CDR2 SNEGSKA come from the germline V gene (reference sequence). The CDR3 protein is CSAPGTGFPSLHEQYF. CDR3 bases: TGCAGTGCACCCGGGACAGGGTTTCCTTCGTTGCACGAGCAGTACTTC.

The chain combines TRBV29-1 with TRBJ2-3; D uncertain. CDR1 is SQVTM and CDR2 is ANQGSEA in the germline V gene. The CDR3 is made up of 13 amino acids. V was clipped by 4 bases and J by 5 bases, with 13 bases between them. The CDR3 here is CSVAKAPRDTQYF. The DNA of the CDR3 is TGCAGCGTTGCCAAGGCCCCTAGAGATACGCAGTATTTT.

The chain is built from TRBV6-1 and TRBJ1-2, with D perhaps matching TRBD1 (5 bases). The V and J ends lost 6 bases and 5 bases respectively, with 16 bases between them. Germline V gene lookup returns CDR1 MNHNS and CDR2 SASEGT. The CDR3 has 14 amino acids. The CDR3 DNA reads TGTGCCAGCAGGCTAGACAGCCCTTGGTATGGCTACACCTTC. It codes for CASRLDSPWYGYTF.

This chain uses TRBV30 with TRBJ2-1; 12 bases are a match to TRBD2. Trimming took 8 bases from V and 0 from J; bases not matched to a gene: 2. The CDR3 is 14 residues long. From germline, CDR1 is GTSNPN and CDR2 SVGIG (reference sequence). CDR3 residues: CARTSGASYNEQFF. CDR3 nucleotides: TGTGCCAGGACTAGCGGGGCCTCCTACAATGAGCAGTTCTTC.

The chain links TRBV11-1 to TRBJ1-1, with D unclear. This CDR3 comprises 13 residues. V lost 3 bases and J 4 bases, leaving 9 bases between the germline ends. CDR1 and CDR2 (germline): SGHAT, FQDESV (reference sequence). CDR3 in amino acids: CASSFLGGTEAFF. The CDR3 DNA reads TGTGCCAGCAGCTTCTTGGGAGGCACTGAAGCTTTCTTT.

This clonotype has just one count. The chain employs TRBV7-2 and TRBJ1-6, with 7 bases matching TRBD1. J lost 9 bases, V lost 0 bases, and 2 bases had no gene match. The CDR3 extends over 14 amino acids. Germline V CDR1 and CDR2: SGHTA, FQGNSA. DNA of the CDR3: TGTGCCAGCAGCTTAGCGACAGGGAGTTCACCCCTCCACTTT. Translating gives CASSLATGSSPLHF. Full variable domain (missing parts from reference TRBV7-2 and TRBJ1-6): GAGVSQSPSNKVTEKGKDVELRCDPISGHTALYWYRQSLGQGLEFLIYFQGNSAPDKSGLPSDRFSAERTGGSVSTLTIQRTQQEDSAVYLCASSLATGSSPLHFGNGTRLTVT.

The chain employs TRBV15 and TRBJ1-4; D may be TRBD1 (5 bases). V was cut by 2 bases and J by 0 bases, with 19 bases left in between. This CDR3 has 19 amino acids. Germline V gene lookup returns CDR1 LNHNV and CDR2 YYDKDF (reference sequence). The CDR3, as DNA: TGTGCCACCAGCAGAAGGAAGGGGACGGGACCAGCAACTAATGAAAAACTGTTTTTT. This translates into CATSRRKGTGPATNEKLFF.